This TCR beta chain was captured in a study of T cell changes during pregnancy in multiple sclerosis. Measured with immunoSEQ multiplex PCR; TCRdb has only the in-frame clones, and not every one. The sample shows 41,000 or so clones, 85% to 95% of them seen only once. The V gene end was trimmed by 2 bases and the J gene end by 2 bases; junction bases not matched to a gene: 11. Germline CDR1 reads SNHLY; CDR2 reads FYNNEI. There are 18 residues in the CDR3. This chain uses TRBV2 with TRBJ2-3; 9 bases agree with TRBD2. The sequence came from a female donor with multiple sclerosis, enrolled in a pregnancy study. The input for sequencing was CD8+ T cells from peripheral blood mononuclear cells, taken in the third trimester of pregnancy. The chain's CDR3 is CASSEPPRLAGLTDTQYF. The CDR3 nucleotides are TGTGCCAGCAGTGAACCTCCACGTCTAGCGGGACTCACAGATACGCAGTATTTT.